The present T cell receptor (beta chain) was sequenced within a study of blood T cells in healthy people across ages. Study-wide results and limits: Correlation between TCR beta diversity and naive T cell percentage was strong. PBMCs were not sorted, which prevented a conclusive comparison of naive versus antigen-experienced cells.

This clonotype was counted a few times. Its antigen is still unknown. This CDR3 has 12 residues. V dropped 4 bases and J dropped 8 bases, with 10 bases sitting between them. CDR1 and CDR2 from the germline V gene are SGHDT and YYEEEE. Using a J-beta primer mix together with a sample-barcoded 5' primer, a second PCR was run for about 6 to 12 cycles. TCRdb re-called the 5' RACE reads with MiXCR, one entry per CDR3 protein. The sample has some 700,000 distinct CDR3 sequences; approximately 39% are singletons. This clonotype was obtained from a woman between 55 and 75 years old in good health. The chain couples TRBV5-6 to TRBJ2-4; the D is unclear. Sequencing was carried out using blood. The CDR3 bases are TGTGCCAGCAGCGCCGGTTTGGACATTCAGTACTTC. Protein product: CASSAGLDIQYF.